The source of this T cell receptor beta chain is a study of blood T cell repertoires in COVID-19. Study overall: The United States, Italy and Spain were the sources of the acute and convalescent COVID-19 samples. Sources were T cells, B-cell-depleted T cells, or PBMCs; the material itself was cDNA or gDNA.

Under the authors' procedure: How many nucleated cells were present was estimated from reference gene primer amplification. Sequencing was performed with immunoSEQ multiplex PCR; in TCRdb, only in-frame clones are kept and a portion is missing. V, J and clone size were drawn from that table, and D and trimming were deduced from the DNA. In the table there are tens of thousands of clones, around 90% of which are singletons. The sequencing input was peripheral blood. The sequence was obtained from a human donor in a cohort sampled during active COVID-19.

The DNA of the CDR3 is TGTGCCAGCAGCCCCATGAGCGGAGAGACCCAGTACTTC. It codes for CASSPMSGETQYF. V usage is TRBV3-1 (or the pseudogene TRBV3-2) and J usage is TRBJ2-5, with a tentative D call TRBD2 (5 bases). V was shortened by 4 bases and J by 4 bases, with 10 bases between the two germline ends. The CDR3 has 13 residues. Germline V gene data show CDR1 as LGHDT and CDR2 as YNNKEL (reference sequence).